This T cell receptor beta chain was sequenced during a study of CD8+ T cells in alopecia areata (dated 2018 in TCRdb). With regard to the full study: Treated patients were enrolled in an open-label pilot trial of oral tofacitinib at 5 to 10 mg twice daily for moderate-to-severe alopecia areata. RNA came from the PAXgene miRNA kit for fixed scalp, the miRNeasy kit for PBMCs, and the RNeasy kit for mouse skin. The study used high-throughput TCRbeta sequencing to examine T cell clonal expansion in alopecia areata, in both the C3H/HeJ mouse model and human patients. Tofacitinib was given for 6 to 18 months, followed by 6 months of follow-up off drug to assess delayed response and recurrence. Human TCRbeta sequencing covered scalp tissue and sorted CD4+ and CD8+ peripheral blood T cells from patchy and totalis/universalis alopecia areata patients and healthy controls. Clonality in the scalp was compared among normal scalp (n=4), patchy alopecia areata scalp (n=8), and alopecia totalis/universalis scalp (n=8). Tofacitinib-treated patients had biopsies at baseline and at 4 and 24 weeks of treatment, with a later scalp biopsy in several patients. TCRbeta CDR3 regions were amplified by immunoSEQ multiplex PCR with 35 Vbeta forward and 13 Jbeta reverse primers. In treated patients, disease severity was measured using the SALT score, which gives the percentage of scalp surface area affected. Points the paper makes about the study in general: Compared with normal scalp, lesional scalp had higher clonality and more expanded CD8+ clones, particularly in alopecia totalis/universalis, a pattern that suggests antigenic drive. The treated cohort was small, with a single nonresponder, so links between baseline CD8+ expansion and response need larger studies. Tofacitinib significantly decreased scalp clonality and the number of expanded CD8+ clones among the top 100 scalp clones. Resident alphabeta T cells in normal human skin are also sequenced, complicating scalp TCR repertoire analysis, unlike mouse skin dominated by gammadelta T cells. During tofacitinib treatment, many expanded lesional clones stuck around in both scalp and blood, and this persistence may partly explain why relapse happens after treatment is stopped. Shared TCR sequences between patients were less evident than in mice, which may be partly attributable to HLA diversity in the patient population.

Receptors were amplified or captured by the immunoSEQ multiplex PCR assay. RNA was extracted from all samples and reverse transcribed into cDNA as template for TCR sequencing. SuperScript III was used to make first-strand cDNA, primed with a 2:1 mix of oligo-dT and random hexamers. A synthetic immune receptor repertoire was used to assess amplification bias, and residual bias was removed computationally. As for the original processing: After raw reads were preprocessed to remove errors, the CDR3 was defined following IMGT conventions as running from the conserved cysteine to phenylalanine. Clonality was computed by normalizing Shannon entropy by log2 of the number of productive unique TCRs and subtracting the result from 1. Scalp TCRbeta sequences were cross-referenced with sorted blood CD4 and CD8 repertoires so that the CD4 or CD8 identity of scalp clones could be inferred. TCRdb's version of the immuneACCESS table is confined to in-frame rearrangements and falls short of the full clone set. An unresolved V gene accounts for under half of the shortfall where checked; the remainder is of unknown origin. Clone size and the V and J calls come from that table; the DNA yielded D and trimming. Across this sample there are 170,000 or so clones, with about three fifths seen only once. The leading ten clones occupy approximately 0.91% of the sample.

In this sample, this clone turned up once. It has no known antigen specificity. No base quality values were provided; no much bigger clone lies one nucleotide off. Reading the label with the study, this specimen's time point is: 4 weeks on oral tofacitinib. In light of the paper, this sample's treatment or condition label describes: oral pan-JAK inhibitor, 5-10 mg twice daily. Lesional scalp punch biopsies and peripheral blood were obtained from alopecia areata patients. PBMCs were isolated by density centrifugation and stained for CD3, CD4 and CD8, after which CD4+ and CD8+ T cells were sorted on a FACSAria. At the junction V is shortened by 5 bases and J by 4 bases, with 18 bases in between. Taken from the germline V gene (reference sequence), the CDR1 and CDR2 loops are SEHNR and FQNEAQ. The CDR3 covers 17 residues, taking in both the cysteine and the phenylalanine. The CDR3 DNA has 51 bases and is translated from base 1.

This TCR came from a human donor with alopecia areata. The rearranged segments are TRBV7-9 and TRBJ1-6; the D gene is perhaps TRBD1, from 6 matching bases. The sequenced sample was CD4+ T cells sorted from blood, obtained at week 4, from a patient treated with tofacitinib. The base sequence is TGTGCCAGCAGCCGAGACCGACAGGTGGGGTATAATTCACCCCTCCACTTT. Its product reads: CASSRDRQVGYNSPLHF.